The 23 T cell receptor beta chains below all came from one sample that was sequenced in a study of T cells in Graves' hyperthyroidism and ophthalmopathy. RNA transcripts served as the template for amplifying TCR beta CDR3 regions. In the first-round RT-PCR of the TCR CDR3, the HTBI primer set was used. TCRdb re-derived calls from the multiplex PCR reads in MiXCR, one entry per CDR3 protein. The sample yields fewer than 500,000 distinct CDR3 sequences, roughly 14% seen once. Sequencing was carried out using blood. These TCRs come from a man between 18 and 35 years old with Graves' ophthalmopathy.

This clonotype was seen a handful of times. The V call is TRBV10-3, the J call TRBJ2-7; TRBD1 matches at 10 bases. The CDR3 sequence is 14 residues long. Germline loops: CDR1 ENHRY, CDR2 SYGVKD. Trimming at V came to 6 bases and at J to 3 bases, leaving 5 bases not matched to a gene. CDR3 DNA sequence: TGTGCCATCAGGGGGGACAGGGGAGGCTACGAGCAGTACTTC. This encodes CAIRGDRGGYEQYF.

The chain employs TRBV6-6 and TRBJ1-2; D might be TRBD1 (5 bases). CDR1 and CDR2 (germline): MNHNY, SVGAGI (reference sequence). CDR3 length: 16 residues. The V end lost 2 bases, the J end lost 2 bases, and 15 bases lay between the germline ends. CDR3 in amino acids: CASSYTDSNINYGYTF. CDR3 DNA sequence: TGTGCCAGCAGTTACACAGACAGCAATATCAACTATGGCTACACCTTC.

This clonotype occurred many times. The CDR3: CAWSVTGRLNYGYTF. The CDR3 nucleotides read TGTGCCTGGAGCGTTACCGGACGGCTTAACTATGGCTACACCTTC. The chain is built from TRBV30 and TRBJ1-2; D call uncertain. The CDR3 loop spans 15 amino acids. Germline lookup yields CDR1 GTSNPN and CDR2 SVGIG (reference sequence). Trimming stripped 3 bases from V and 1 base from J, with 15 bases between.

This clonotype showed up just a few times. This chain uses TRBV20-1 with TRBJ1-2; perhaps TRBD1 as D (6 bases). Germline V CDR1 and CDR2: DFQATT, SNEGSKA (reference sequence). This CDR3 has 14 amino acids. Deletions cut 6 bases from V and 4 bases from J, with 18 bases between. The CDR3 coding sequence is TGCAGTGCCCCCTTCACGGGGGGCGGCTATGGCTACACCTTC. Its protein is CSAPFTGGGYGYTF.

This clonotype was counted at least ten times. The CDR3 DNA follows: TGTGCCAGCAGCTTAAGCAGACACTACGAGCAGTACTTC. This sequence encodes CASSLSRHYEQYF. J is TRBJ2-7 and V is TRBV11-3; no clear D gene. The CDR3 extends over 13 amino acids. Germline V gives CDR1 SGHNT, CDR2 YENEEA. Trimming stripped 2 bases from V and 3 bases from J, with 8 bases between.

The rearrangement links TRBV19 to TRBJ2-7; D tentatively fits TRBD1 or TRBD2 (5 bases each). CDR1 and CDR2 (germline): LNHDA, SQIVND (reference sequence). The CDR3 is 14 amino acids. Between the trimmed V and J ends, which lost 5 bases and 3 bases, there was a span of 14 bases. The CDR3 here is CASSAPGRYYEQYF. The DNA of the CDR3 is TGTGCCAGTAGTGCACCGGGACGGTACTACGAGCAGTACTTC.

Concerning this clonotype itself: A much bigger clone sits one base away, suggesting this may be a read error. This rearrangement joins TRBV6-1 to TRBJ2-1; D might be TRBD2 (6 bases). The CDR3 is made up of 14 amino acids. Trimming stripped 8 bases from V and 6 bases from J, with 17 bases between. Germline CDR1 is MNHNS and CDR2 is SASEGT. The CDR3 is CASRPGGDCNEQFF. CDR3 DNA sequence: TGTGCCAGCCGACCTGGAGGGGACTGCAATGAGCAGTTCTTC.

In its sample, this clonotype was seen many times. This sequence joins TRBV2 and TRBJ1-2; 7 nucleotides agree with TRBD1. The V gene's germline CDR1 is SNHLY and CDR2 FYNNEI. The trim removed 4 bases at V and 8 bases at J, leaving 16 bases unmatched. This CDR3 contains 16 residues. In nucleotides, the CDR3 is TGTGCCAGCAGTGCCCCCGGGACAGATATCCACTGGGGCTACACCTTC. Protein: CASSAPGTDIHWGYTF.

This rearrangement joins TRBV6-1 to TRBJ1-2; 7 nucleotides align to TRBD1. The CDR3 has 15 amino acids. The junction had 9 bases not matched to a gene; V was cut back by 5 bases and J by 3 bases. Germline assignment: CDR1 MNHNS and CDR2 SASEGT. The CDR3 nucleotides read TGTGCCAGCAGTTACTCTTTAGGGGGCTACTATGGCTACACCTTC. The encoded protein is CASSYSLGGYYGYTF.

This clonotype has at least ten counts. The gene calls are TRBV27 and TRBJ2-1, with 8 bases lining up with TRBD1. Germline CDR1 is MNHEY and CDR2 is SMNVEV (reference sequence). The V gene end was trimmed by 5 bases and the J gene end by 2 bases; junction bases not matched to a gene: 8. The CDR3 extends over 16 amino acids. The CDR3 is CASSRTGTNPYNEQFF. The CDR3, as DNA: TGTGCCAGCAGTAGGACAGGGACCAACCCCTACAATGAGCAGTTCTTC.

There are many counts of this clonotype. The chain is built from TRBV2 and TRBJ1-5; 9 nucleotides line up with TRBD1. The CDR3 has 16 residues. Germline V gives CDR1 SNHLY, CDR2 FYNNEI. Losses at the gene ends were 6 bases for V and 0 bases for J; bases not matched to a gene: 6. The CDR3 DNA reads TGTGCCAGCAGATCGACAGGGGGACTTAGCAATCAGCCCCAGCATTTT. It encodes CASRSTGGLSNQPQHF.

This clonotype was counted many times. V and J are TRBV29-1 and TRBJ1-1; D remains ambiguous. The CDR3 consists of 10 residues. Germline V gene lookup returns CDR1 SQVTM and CDR2 ANQGSEA. Trimming stripped 6 bases from V and 3 bases from J, with 5 bases between. The CDR3 sequence: CSVADTEAFF. In DNA form, the CDR3 reads TGCAGCGTGGCGGACACTGAAGCTTTCTTT.

In its sample, this clonotype was seen many times. The rearrangement uses TRBV6-1 and TRBJ1-4; D is uncertain. The germline V gene has CDR1 MNHNS and CDR2 SASEGT. This CDR3 comprises 15 residues. V lost 2 bases to trimming and J lost 8 bases, with 15 bases between them. The CDR3 protein is CASSESSSPGEKLFF. For the CDR3, the DNA is TGTGCCAGCAGTGAATCTTCGTCCCCGGGAGAAAAACTGTTTTTT.

This clonotype was detected ten times or more. The chain couples TRBV3-1 to TRBJ2-1; D is perhaps TRBD1 or TRBD2 (5 bases each). Germline V CDR1 and CDR2: LGHDT, YNNKEL (reference sequence). The CDR3 contains 13 residues. With 0 bases removed from V and 8 bases from J, the gap between germline ends came to 8 bases. The CDR3 here is CASSQDWGHEQFF. The CDR3 DNA is TGTGCCAGCAGCCAAGACTGGGGACATGAGCAGTTCTTC.

This clonotype was seen at least ten times. The rearrangement joins TRBV12-3 or TRBV12-4 to TRBJ2-5; a weak D match, TRBD2 (5 bases). CDR3 size: 12 residues. The germline V and J ends were trimmed by 2 bases and 5 bases, with 6 bases remaining between them. CDR3 coding DNA: TGTGCCAGCAGTTTATGGAGGGAGACCCAGTACTTC. Protein sequence: CASSLWRETQYF.

In its sample, this clonotype was seen many times. The rearrangement links TRBV24-1 to TRBJ2-1; 7 nucleotides agree with TRBD1. Unmatched junction bases numbered 5, after V lost 4 bases and J lost 0 bases. The CDR3 is 16 amino acids. The germline CDR1 and CDR2 sequences are KGHDR and SFDVKD. CDR3 in amino acids: CATSDRQGFSYNEQFF. The CDR3 DNA reads as TGTGCCACCAGTGACCGACAGGGCTTCTCCTACAATGAGCAGTTCTTC.

The chain couples TRBV12-3 or TRBV12-4 to TRBJ1-4, with D uncertain. The CDR3 length is 17 residues. The V gene lost 5 bases and the J gene lost 6 bases, with 22 bases spanning the gap. CDR3 DNA: TGTGCCAGCAGTGCATCTTATATAACAGCAACAGATGAAAAACTGTTTTTT. Protein sequence: CASSASYITATDEKLFF.

The chain is built from TRBV20-1 and TRBJ1-6; D not certain. The CDR3 has 15 residues. Germline CDR1 reads DFQATT; CDR2 reads SNEGSKA (reference sequence). V was trimmed by 1 base and J by 0 bases, leaving 7 bases between them. This CDR3 reads CSARGTSSYNSPLHF. The CDR3 DNA sequence: TGCAGTGCTAGAGGCACGAGCTCCTATAATTCACCCCTCCACTTT.

This clonotype has ten or more counts. The rearrangement uses TRBV7-9 and TRBJ2-1, with 8 bases aligning to TRBD1. Germline loops: CDR1 SEHNR, CDR2 FQNEAQ (reference sequence). CDR3 length equals 15 residues. With V trimmed by 4 bases and J by 4 bases, 6 bases remained unmatched. The CDR3 sequence is CASSSGTGLYNEQFF. DNA for the CDR3: TGTGCCAGCAGCTCCGGGACAGGTCTATACAATGAGCAGTTCTTC.

This chain connects TRBV2 to TRBJ1-3; D is unresolved. The CDR3 totals 15 residues. V lost 7 bases to trimming and J lost 2 bases, with 15 bases between them. CDR1 is SNHLY and CDR2 is FYNNEI in the germline V gene. The CDR3 spells CASNAGPPAGNTIYF. CDR3 DNA sequence: TGTGCCAGCAACGCTGGGCCCCCCGCTGGAAACACCATATATTTT.

In this sample, this clonotype turned up many times. The chain joins TRBV13 to TRBJ1-2; 8 positions match TRBD1. This CDR3 comprises 13 residues. Germline values: CDR1 PRHDT, CDR2 FYEKMQ (reference sequence). J gave up 6 bases and V 5 bases, and 5 bases lay outside the gene matches. The DNA for the CDR3 is TGTGCCAGCAGCCACGGACAGGGTAATGGCTACACCTTC. This codes for CASSHGQGNGYTF.

This clonotype was seen ten or more times. This rearrangement joins TRBV10-1 to TRBJ2-1; TRBD1 matches at 7 bases. From germline, CDR1 is WNHNN and CDR2 SYGVQD (reference sequence). The CDR3 consists of 15 residues. Losses at the gene ends were 6 bases for V and 1 base for J; bases not matched to a gene: 6. Here the CDR3 DNA reads TGCGCCAGCAGCGAGGGGGCCTGGTCCTACAATGAGCAGTTCTTC. This encodes CASSEGAWSYNEQFF.

Ten or more counts support this clonotype. The CDR3 nucleotides are TGCGCCAGCAGCTCTAAGACGGAACTCTATGGCTACACCTTC. Translation gives CASSSKTELYGYTF. This chain uses TRBV5-1 with TRBJ1-2, with no clear D. The CDR3 length is 14 residues. V was shortened by 3 bases and J by 4 bases, with 13 bases between the two germline ends. Looked up from germline, CDR1 is SGHRS and CDR2 is YFSETQ.